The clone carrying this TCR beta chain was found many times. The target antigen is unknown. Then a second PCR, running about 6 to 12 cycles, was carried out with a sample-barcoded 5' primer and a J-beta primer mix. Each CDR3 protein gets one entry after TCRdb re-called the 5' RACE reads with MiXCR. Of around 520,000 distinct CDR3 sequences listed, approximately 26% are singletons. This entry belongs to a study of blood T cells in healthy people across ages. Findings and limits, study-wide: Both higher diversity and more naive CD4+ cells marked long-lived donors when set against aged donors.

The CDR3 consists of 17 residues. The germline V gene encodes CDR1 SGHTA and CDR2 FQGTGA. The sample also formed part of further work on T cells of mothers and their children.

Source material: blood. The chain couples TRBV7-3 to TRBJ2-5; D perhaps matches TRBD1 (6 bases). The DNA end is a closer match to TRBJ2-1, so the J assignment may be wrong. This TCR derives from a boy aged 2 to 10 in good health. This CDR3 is CASSLKGWGRFRDEQFF. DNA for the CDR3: TGTGCCAGCAGCTTAAAGGGTTGGGGGCGCTTTCGGGATGAGCAGTTCTTC.